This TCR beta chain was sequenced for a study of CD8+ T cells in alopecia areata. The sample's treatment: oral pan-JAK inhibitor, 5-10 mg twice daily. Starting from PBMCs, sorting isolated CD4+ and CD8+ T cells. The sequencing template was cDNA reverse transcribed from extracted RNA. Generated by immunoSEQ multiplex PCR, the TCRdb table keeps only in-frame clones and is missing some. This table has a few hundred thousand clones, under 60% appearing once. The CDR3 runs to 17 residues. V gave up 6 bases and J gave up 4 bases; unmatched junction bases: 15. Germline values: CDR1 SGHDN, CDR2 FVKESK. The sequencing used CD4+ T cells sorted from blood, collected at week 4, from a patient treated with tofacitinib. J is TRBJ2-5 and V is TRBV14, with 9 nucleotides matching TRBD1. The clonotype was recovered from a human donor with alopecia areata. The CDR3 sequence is CASRQTGTGTEGETQYF. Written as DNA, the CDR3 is TGTGCCAGCAGGCAGACCGGGACAGGGACGGAAGGAGAGACCCAGTACTTC.